The present TCR beta chain was sequenced within a study of regulatory T cells in long-lasting Graves disease. Through Arm-PCR of CDR3 regions and iRepertoire HTBI primers, TCR beta libraries were built. MiXCR, applied by TCRdb to the multiplex PCR reads, yields one record per CDR3 protein. The sample lists roughly 500,000 distinct CDR3 sequences, approximately 12% occurring once. The time point: newly diagnosed GD, antithyroid drugs for less than 3 months. PBMCs were the source of the RNA used for TCR sequencing. Patients were enrolled at an endocrinology department in Xi'an, China. Staff drew around 8.5 milliliters of peripheral blood into EDTA tubes. This CDR3 is built from 18 residues. Germline CDR1 reads MDHEN; CDR2 reads SYDVKM. This clonotype was seen only a few times. No antigen is known for it. A junction end diverges from the germline sequence, so it may reflect a read error. Study-wide results and caveats: Persistent disease favored TRBV28, TRBJ1-2 and TRBJ2-5. The study found lower TCR diversity in persistent Graves' patients than in newly diagnosed ones.

These records were also assigned to another study, of T cells in Graves' hyperthyroidism and ophthalmopathy.

The clonotype originates from a woman in her 30s with Graves disease. This chain uses TRBV28 with TRBJ2-3; possibly TRBD2 for D (6 bases). Sequences were derived from peripheral blood mononuclear cells (PBMCs), sampled at new diagnosis, from a patient treated with antithyroid drugs. The DNA of the CDR3 is TGTGCCAACAGTTTCGAATTTAGCGGAGCTACTAGCACAGATACGCAGTATTTT. Protein: CANSFEFSGATSTDTQYF. Combining the CDR3 with reference TRBV28 and TRBJ2-3 gives the whole variable domain DVKVTQSSRYLVKRTGEKVFLECVQDMDHENMFWYRQDPGLGLRLIYFSYDVKMKEKGDIPEGYSVSREKKERFSLILESASTNQTSMYLCANSFEFSGATSTDTQYFGPGTRLTVL.